This TCR beta chain is drawn from a study of T cell repertoires in cytomegalovirus infection. Germline V gene sequence: CDR1 SEHNR, CDR2 FQNEAQ (reference sequence). The CDR3 totals 14 residues. With V trimmed by 6 bases and J by 9 bases, 13 bases remained unmatched. A single record per CDR3 protein comes from TCRdb applying MiXCR to the reads. Of roughly 600,000 distinct CDR3 sequences listed, about 24% were seen once; the top ten hold roughly 8%. Points on this clonotype: Its antigen is as yet unknown.

Findings of the study overall: Dominating the ex vivo response were HLA-C-restricted CMV-specific TCR beta clonotypes.

The sequence came from a human donor in good health (CMV status not recorded). Some clones in this sample may be carry-over from other donors' samples. Material for sequencing was CD8+ T cells from PBMCs. The chain combines TRBV7-9 with TRBJ1-1; 7 bases match TRBD1. CDR3 residues: CASSPDRAQYQAFF. The CDR3 region has the DNA TGTGCCAGCAGTCCCGACAGGGCCCAGTACCAAGCTTTCTTT.